Following are 20 T cell receptor beta chains from one sample sequenced in a study of cytomegalovirus exposure and HLA in healthy donors. Primers for the PCR totalled 60 Vbeta and 13 Jbeta. Profiling relied on immunoSEQ multiplex PCR, and the TCRdb table lists in-frame clones only, not all of them. This repertoire includes about 120,000 clones. Sequencing was done on a sample of PBMCs. Receptors were obtained from a man younger than 35 in good health and CMV-seronegative.

V and J are TRBV15 and TRBJ2-2; 8 bases align to TRBD2. Per the germline V gene, CDR1 is LNHNV and CDR2 is YYDKDF (reference sequence). This CDR3 comprises 15 residues. With V trimmed by 5 bases and J by 5 bases, 7 bases remained unmatched. The CDR3 nucleotides read TGTGCCACCAGCCGGGGGGGGCCCTCGACCGGGGAGCTGTTTTTT. It translates to CATSRGGPSTGELFF.

The CDR3 coding sequence is TGTGCCAGCAGTTATCGGGACAGAATTACCCAGTACTTC. It specifies CASSYRDRITQYF. V usage is TRBV28 and J usage is TRBJ2-5, with 7 nucleotides matching TRBD1. CDR3 length: 13 amino acids. Unmatched junction bases numbered 7, after V lost 4 bases and J lost 8 bases. The germline V gene has CDR1 MDHEN and CDR2 SYDVKM.

This sequence joins TRBV4-1 and TRBJ1-5; 9 nucleotides line up with TRBD1. The CDR3 consists of 16 residues. The V gene end was trimmed by 3 bases and the J gene end by 6 bases; junction bases not matched to a gene: 9. The germline V gene has CDR1 MGHRA and CDR2 YSYEKL. The CDR3 reads CASSQTDRGYSQPQHF. In nucleotides, the CDR3 is TGCGCCAGCAGCCAGACGGACAGGGGATACAGTCAGCCCCAGCATTTT.

The rearrangement links TRBV5-1 to TRBJ1-4, with 9 bases fitting TRBD1. The CDR3 loop spans 19 amino acids. V trimming: 1 base; J trimming: 6 bases; junction bases outside the gene matches: 16. The germline CDR1 and CDR2 sequences are SGHRS and YFSETQ. The CDR3 here is CASSLTGGESVLRDEKLFF. The DNA of the CDR3 is TGCGCCAGCAGCTTGACAGGGGGCGAAAGTGTGTTGAGGGATGAAAAACTGTTTTTT. The complete variable domain, with remaining parts taken from reference TRBV5-1 and TRBJ1-4, reads KAGVTQTPRYLIKTRGQQVTLSCSPISGHRSVSWYQQTPGQGLQFLFEYFSETQRNKGNFPGRFSGRQFSNSRSEMNVSTLELGDSALYLCASSLTGGESVLRDEKLFFGSGTQLSVL.

The V gene is TRBV28, the J gene TRBJ2-7; 7 bases are a match to TRBD1. The ends lost 6 bases at V and 5 bases at J; junction bases unmatched: 4. The CDR3 has 12 amino acids. Germline V gene data show CDR1 as MDHEN and CDR2 as SYDVKM. The CDR3 protein is CASRQGTHEQYF. DNA of the CDR3: TGTGCCAGCAGACAGGGGACCCACGAGCAGTACTTC.

This rearrangement joins TRBV6-5 to TRBJ1-1; the D gene is possibly TRBD1 (6 bases). Germline CDR1 and CDR2: MNHEY and SVGAGI. The CDR3 consists of 15 residues. V lost 5 bases to trimming and J lost 6 bases, with 19 bases between them. CDR3 in DNA: TGTGCCAGCAGTCCCTTTGGGGGGGCATTTCCTGAAGCTTTCTTT. Its translation: CASSPFGGAFPEAFF.

The chain combines TRBV19 with TRBJ1-4; TRBD1 is a possible D gene (5 bases). Germline V gene sequence: CDR1 LNHDA, CDR2 SQIVND (reference sequence). The CDR3 is made up of 14 amino acids. V lost 3 bases and J 7 bases, leaving 12 bases between the germline ends. The CDR3 region has the DNA TGTGCCAGTAGTATGGGCAGGGTTTCTGAAAAACTGTTTTTT. It is translated as CASSMGRVSEKLFF.

The V call is TRBV28, the J call TRBJ2-7; perhaps TRBD1 as D (5 bases). V gave up 5 bases and J gave up 2 bases, with 13 bases separating them. Looked up from germline, CDR1 is MDHEN and CDR2 is SYDVKM. The length of the CDR3 is 14 residues. The CDR3 bases are TGTGCCAGCAGTCCCCTGACAGAAACCTACGAGCAGTACTTC. It encodes CASSPLTETYEQYF.

The V and J genes are TRBV6-5 and TRBJ2-2, with 9 nucleotides matching TRBD2. V dropped 0 bases and J dropped 7; count of bases not matched to a gene: 0. This CDR3 is 14 amino acids long. Per germline, CDR1 MNHEY and CDR2 SVGAGI. The DNA for the CDR3 is TGTGCCAGCAGTTACTCGCGGGAGGGCGGGGAGCTGTTTTTT. Encoded protein: CASSYSREGGELFF.

V is TRBV4-2 and J is TRBJ2-5, with TRBD1 identical over 7 bases. Matching the DNA end better, TRBJ2-7 makes the J call doubtful. Germline CDR1 LGHNA, CDR2 YNFKEQ. The CDR3 consists of 15 residues. The DNA of the CDR3 is TGTGCCAGCAGCCAAGTACCAGGGGGTTCCTACGAGCAGTACTTC. It codes for CASSQVPGGSYEQYF.

This sequence joins TRBV15 and TRBJ2-7; D gene ambiguous. Trimming pared 3 bases from V and 7 bases from J, leaving 13 bases between. The CDR3 consists of 13 residues. Germline lookup yields CDR1 LNHNV and CDR2 YYDKDF (reference sequence). CDR3 bases: TGTGCCACCAGCAGGGCCTCACGAGGAGAGCAGTACTTC. It is translated as CATSRASRGEQYF.

The chain recombines TRBV5-1 with TRBJ2-1; TRBD2 matches 13 bases. Germline V gives CDR1 SGHRS, CDR2 YFSETQ. The CDR3 consists of 15 residues. Germline trimming cut 4 bases from V and 4 bases from J; bases unmatched to any gene: 2. In DNA, the CDR3 is TGCGCCAGCAGCGGGGGACTAGCGGGGTACAATGAGCAGTTCTTC. It yields the protein CASSGGLAGYNEQFF.

V usage is TRBV19 and J usage is TRBJ2-2; tentatively, D is TRBD1 (6 bases). The CDR3 length is 15 residues. Trimming left V 10 bases short and J 0 bases short, with 15 bases between. CDR1 and CDR2 (germline): LNHDA, SQIVND (reference sequence). CDR3 in amino acids: CATRDRPANTGELFF. The CDR3 DNA is TGTGCCACCCGAGACAGGCCAGCGAACACCGGGGAGCTGTTTTTT.

The chain joins TRBV7-8 to TRBJ1-5; TRBD1 agrees at 10 bases. The CDR3 extends over 19 amino acids. Per the germline V gene, CDR1 is SGHVS and CDR2 is FQNEAQ. V lost 5 bases, J lost 1 base, and 14 bases stayed unmatched. This CDR3 is CASSPHYDRGRMSNQPQHF. DNA for the CDR3: TGTGCCAGCAGCCCCCACTATGACAGGGGGCGCATGAGCAATCAGCCCCAGCATTTT.

This rearrangement joins TRBV5-4 to TRBJ1-2, with TRBD1 matching over 10 bases. The germline CDR1 and CDR2 sequences are SGHNT and YYREEE (reference sequence). The CDR3 has 17 amino acids. The V gene end was trimmed by 3 bases and the J gene end by 0 bases; junction bases not matched to a gene: 8. The CDR3 nucleotides are TGTGCCAGCAGCTCGCCCGGGACAGGGGTCACTAACTATGGCTACACCTTC. This sequence encodes CASSSPGTGVTNYGYTF.

CDR3 sequence (DNA): TGTGCCAGCAGATTAACCCAGGCCCCCGGGGAGCTGTTTTTT. Translation gives CASRLTQAPGELFF. The genes are TRBV7-9 and TRBJ2-2; D unclear. With 6 bases removed from V and 6 bases from J, the gap between germline ends came to 14 bases. CDR1 SEHNR and CDR2 FQNEAQ come from the germline V gene (reference sequence). The CDR3 spans 14 residues. The full variable domain, in which reference TRBV7-9 and TRBJ2-2 provide the parts outside the CDR3, is DTGVSQNPRHKITKRGQNVTFRCDPISEHNRLYWYRQTLGQGPEFLTYFQNEAQLEKSRLLSDRFSAERPKGSFSTLEIQRTEQGDSAMYLCASRLTQAPGELFFGEGSRLTVL.

The chain uses TRBV25-1 and TRBJ2-4, with D hard to call. Deletions cut 8 bases from V and 8 bases from J, with 16 bases between. The CDR3 loop spans 13 amino acids. The V gene's germline CDR1 is MGHDK and CDR2 SYGVNS. The CDR3 DNA reads TGTGCCAGCGAACCCGGGTCTTCGGACATTCAGTACTTC. This translates into CASEPGSSDIQYF. The full variable domain, with the rest looked up from reference TRBV25-1 and TRBJ2-4, is EADIYQTPRYLVIGTGKKITLECSQTMGHDKMYWYQQDPGMELHLIHYSYGVNSTEKGDLSSESTVSRIRTEHFPLTLESARPSHTSQYLCASEPGSSDIQYFGAGTRLSVL.

The V and J genes are TRBV6-5 and TRBJ1-1; weak D call: TRBD1 (6 bases). The CDR3 extends over 14 amino acids. Germline V CDR1 and CDR2: MNHEY, SVGAGI. Trimming pared 4 bases from V and 0 bases from J, leaving 9 bases between. CDR3 protein: CASSWDILNTEAFF. Written as DNA, the CDR3 is TGTGCCAGCAGTTGGGACATATTGAACACTGAAGCTTTCTTT.

V is TRBV14 and J is TRBJ2-2, with 8 bases that match TRBD2. V dropped 2 bases and J dropped 3; count of bases not matched to a gene: 5. Germline CDR1 reads SGHDN; CDR2 reads FVKESK. CDR3 length: 16 amino acids. CDR3 in amino acids: CASSQPGLGHTGELFF. CDR3 nucleotide sequence: TGTGCCAGCAGCCAACCGGGACTAGGCCACACCGGGGAGCTGTTTTTT.

The V gene is TRBV19, the J gene TRBJ1-5; 8 nucleotides agree with TRBD1. V gave up 3 bases and J gave up 0 bases; unmatched junction bases: 1. The CDR3 loop spans 15 amino acids. Germline lookup yields CDR1 LNHDA and CDR2 SQIVND (reference sequence). The CDR3 sequence: CASSIDRGSNQPQHF. DNA for the CDR3: TGTGCCAGTAGTATTGACAGGGGTAGCAATCAGCCCCAGCATTTT.